The clone carrying this T cell receptor (beta chain) was observed many times. V shed 10 bases and J 0 bases; nucleotides not matched to a gene: 10. This CDR3 is 15 amino acids long. CDR1 is MNHEY, CDR2 SVGAGI, per germline. The data originate from a study of neurological immune-mediated disorders. TCRdb itself ran the 5' RACE reads through MiXCR, one entry per CDR3 protein. There are tens of thousands of distinct CDR3 sequences in the sample; roughly 17% occur only once, and approximately 15% lies in the top ten. The clonotype was recovered from a woman in her thirties or forties in good health. V usage is TRBV6-5 and J usage is TRBJ2-5; 8 bases fit TRBD2. Sequences were obtained from PBMCs. The DNA for the CDR3 is TGTGCCACCAGGGGAGGCGGGGGGAACCAAGAGACCCAGTACTTC. As protein: CATRGGGGNQETQYF.